Following are 2 T cell receptor beta chains from one sample sequenced in a study of CD8 T cells in ankylosing spondylitis. TCRdb itself ran the 5' RACE reads through MiXCR, one entry per CDR3 protein. Of 75,000 to 95,000 distinct CDR3 sequences in the sample, 9% were seen once. Their antigens are not known. Study outcomes and limitations: Ankylosing spondylitis blood appeared to be characterized by a TCR beta motif of several highly homologous variants.

The sequenced sample consisted of blood, either unsorted or a sorted T cell fraction (not recorded which). The receptors derive from a male donor with ankylosing spondylitis.

The V call is TRBV27, the J call TRBJ2-1; no reliable D call. V lost 3 bases, J lost 10 bases, and 16 bases lay in between. CDR3 size: 14 residues. CDR1 and CDR2 from the germline V gene are MNHEY and SMNVEV (reference sequence). Here the CDR3 reads CASSFGLRQVEQFF. The DNA for the CDR3 is TGTGCCAGCAGTTTCGGTCTTCGGCAAGTCGAGCAGTTCTTC.

This clonotype has more than one count but fewer than ten. The rearrangement joins TRBV4-1 to TRBJ1-5, with no clear D. Trimming pared 0 bases from V and 3 bases from J, leaving 9 bases between. CDR3 size: 15 residues. CDR1 MGHRA and CDR2 YSYEKL come from the germline V gene. The CDR3 nucleotides read TGCGCCAGCAGCCAAGATTGGCCAGCCAATCAGCCCCAGCATTTT. Translated, it gives CASSQDWPANQPQHF.